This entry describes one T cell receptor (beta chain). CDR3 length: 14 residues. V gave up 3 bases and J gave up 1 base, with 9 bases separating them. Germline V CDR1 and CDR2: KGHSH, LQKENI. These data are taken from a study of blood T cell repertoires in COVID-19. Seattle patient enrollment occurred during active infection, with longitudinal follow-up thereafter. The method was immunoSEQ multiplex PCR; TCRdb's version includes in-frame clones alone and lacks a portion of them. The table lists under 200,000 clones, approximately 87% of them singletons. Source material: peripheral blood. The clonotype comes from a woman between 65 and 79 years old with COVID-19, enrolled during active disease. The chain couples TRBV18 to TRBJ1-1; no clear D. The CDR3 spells CASSPLGGNTEAFF. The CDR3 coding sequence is TGTGCCAGCTCACCGCTGGGAGGGAACACTGAAGCTTTCTTT.